Following are 8 T cell receptor beta chains from one sample sequenced in a study of T cells expressing NK-cell markers (TCRdb year 2020). Libraries were made using 5' RACE. This sample was sequenced with an Illumina HiSeq 2000. The reads, reprocessed by TCRdb, yield one row per CDR3 protein sequence and no DNA. The sample table gives about 390,000 distinct CDR3 sequences. The ten top clones hold about 11% of the sample. The sample consisted of blood T cells: a sorted CD56 or NKG2C T cell subset, CD4+ or CD8+ T cells, or bulk PBMC T cells (not recorded which). These receptors were obtained from a woman aged 50 to 60 in good health. Donor details come from another sample of the same person, matched by shared clones.

The chain combines TRBV5-1 with TRBJ2-1. This CDR3 spans 14 amino acids. Germline V gene data show CDR1 as SGHRS and CDR2 as YFSETQ. CDR3 in amino acids: CASTIGLAENEQFF.

The CDR3 region is CASGGTSGRTSTDTQYF. V usage is TRBV25-1 and J usage is TRBJ2-3; lacking DNA, the TRBD2 call made by TCRdb goes unchecked. This CDR3 spans 17 amino acids. Germline V gene sequence: CDR1 MGHDK, CDR2 SYGVNS.

The genes are TRBV29-1 and TRBJ2-3; TCRdb names TRBD1, which stays unverified in the absence of DNA. From germline, CDR1 is SQVTM and CDR2 ANQGSEA. The length of the CDR3 is 12 residues. The chain's CDR3 is CSVELGRLAQYF.

The chain links TRBV12-3 or TRBV12-4 to TRBJ2-7; TCRdb outputs TRBD1, but without DNA this stays unchecked. The CDR3 is 15 residues long. CDR3 amino acids: CASSGRGAELYEQYF.

The chain carries TRBV7-6 and TRBJ2-1; there is no DNA to check the TCRdb D call of TRBD2. This CDR3 comprises 19 residues. Germline V lookup: CDR1 SGHVS, CDR2 FNYEAQ. The CDR3 region is CASSSKTSGRIPPYNEQFF. The full variable domain, in which reference TRBV7-6 and TRBJ2-1 provide the parts outside the CDR3, is GAGVSQSPRYKVTKRGQDVALRCDPISGHVSLYWYRQALGQGPEFLTYFNYEAQQDKSGLPNDRFSAERPEGSISTLTIQRTEQRDSAMYRCASSSKTSGRIPPYNEQFFGPGTRLTVL.

The rearrangement uses TRBV4-1 and TRBJ2-2. Germline values: CDR1 MGHRA, CDR2 YSYEKL. The CDR3 length is 11 residues. The CDR3 sequence: CASGVSGELFF.

This sequence joins TRBV4-1 and TRBJ2-1; no DNA is available, so the TRBD1 call from TCRdb remains unchecked. The germline V gene has CDR1 MGHRA and CDR2 YSYEKL. The CDR3 runs 17 residues. CDR3 sequence: CASSPQSSRGGGNEQFF.

CDR3 loop: CASSLMGGETQYF. This chain joins TRBV12-3 or TRBV12-4 and TRBJ2-5. This CDR3 has 13 residues.